This paragraph reports one T cell receptor (beta chain). Its cognate antigen is unknown. V was clipped by 3 bases and J by 2 bases, with 11 bases between them. Germline V gene sequence: CDR1 GTSNPN, CDR2 SVGIG (reference sequence). This CDR3 is 14 amino acids long. cDNA serving as the sequencing template came from extracted, reverse transcribed RNA. The method was immunoSEQ multiplex PCR; TCRdb's version includes in-frame clones alone and lacks a portion of them. The sample carries around 290,000 clones, 55% to 75% recorded once. The sample originates from a study of CD8+ T cells in alopecia areata. Treatment reported: oral pan-JAK inhibitor, 5-10 mg twice daily. The investigators collected lesional scalp punch biopsies and peripheral blood from alopecia areata patients. The study's findings and limits: Whether baseline CD8+ expansion is linked to response remains uncertain, given a single nonresponder. Tofacitinib significantly decreased scalp clonality and expanded CD8+ clones among top 100. Many expanded lesional clones stayed in scalp and blood while on tofacitinib.

Here the sequenced sample was CD4+ T cells sorted from blood, taken at week 24, from a patient treated with tofacitinib. The rearrangement uses TRBV30 and TRBJ1-5; tentative D call: TRBD1 (5 bases). This receptor was obtained from a human donor with alopecia areata. In nucleotides, the CDR3 is TGTGCCTGGAGCGCAGGGACCCGCAATCAGCCCCAGCATTTT. It yields the protein CAWSAGTRNQPQHF. The full variable domain, completed using reference TRBV30 and TRBJ1-5, is SQTIHQWPATLVQPVGSPLSLECTVEGTSNPNLYWYRQAAGRGLQLLFYSVGIGQISSEVPQNLSASRPQDRQFILSSKKLLLSDSGFYLCAWSAGTRNQPQHFGDGTRLSIL.